This is a list of T cell receptor beta chains from one sample in a study of T cells in Graves' hyperthyroidism and ophthalmopathy. TCRdb analysed the multiplex PCR reads with MiXCR anew, one entry per CDR3 protein. The table records approximately 590,000 distinct CDR3 sequences, approximately 14% of them present only once. The sequenced material came from blood. The origin of the receptors is a woman in her twenties or thirties with Graves' hyperthyroidism. Both conserved end residues are part of each CDR3. A D gene is named only where the DNA matches it firmly. Size tells how often a clone was seen (once, few, many) or the class of an expanded clone, and some rows leave it out.

TRBJ1-5	-	TRBD1	TRBV6-5	TGTGCCAGCAGTTACGGGGGACAGGGCAATCAGCCCCAGCATTTT	CASSYGGQGNQPQHF
TRBJ2-1	once	TRBD2	TRBV20-1	TGCAGTGCTACAGTAGCGGGAGGGTACAATGAGCAGTTCTTC	CSATVAGGYNEQFF
TRBJ2-3	many	TRBD2	TRBV29-1	TGCAGCGCTCAACTAGCGGGAGGTTTAGATACGCAGTATTTT	CSAQLAGGLDTQYF
TRBJ2-3	many	-	TRBV12-3/TRBV12-4	TGTGCCAGCAGTTCACTAGCCAATACGGGAGATACGCAGTATTTT	CASSSLANTGDTQYF
TRBJ1-3	few	-	TRBV4-2	TGTGCCAGCAGCCAGGGACTCCGAGACACCATATATTTT	CASSQGLRDTIYF
TRBJ2-7	-	TRBD1	TRBV27	TGTGCCAGCTGGGACAGGAGCTACGAGCAGTACTTC	CASWDRSYEQYF
TRBJ2-1	many	TRBD2	TRBV28	TGTGCCAGCAGTCCTACAGGGACTAGCGGGAGGAATGAGCAGTTCTTC	CASSPTGTSGRNEQFF
TRBJ2-6	many	-	TRBV12-3/TRBV12-4	TGTGCCAGCAGTTTCGTGGCAGCCGGGGCCAACGTCCTGACTTTC	CASSFVAAGANVLTF
TRBJ2-7	-	TRBD2	TRBV10-3	TGTGCCATCAGACCTACTAGCGGGAGTTTAAACGAGCAGTACTTC	CAIRPTSGSLNEQYF
TRBJ2-4	many	-	TRBV6-1	TGTGCCAGCAGCTATACAGAAATCGGTTTCCGAGCCAAAAACATTCAGTACTTC	CASSYTEIGFRAKNIQYF
TRBJ2-7	many	-	TRBV10-3	TGTGCCATCAGTGATGGTGACAGCTACGAGCAGTACTTC	CAISDGDSYEQYF
TRBJ2-7	few	TRBD1	TRBV20-1	TGCAGTGCTCTGGACAGGACGACCTACGAGCAGTACTTC	CSALDRTTYEQYF
TRBJ2-1	-	TRBD2	TRBV29-1	TGCAGCGTTCAGGGACTAGCGGGAGGCACCTACAATGAGCAGTTCTTC	CSVQGLAGGTYNEQFF
TRBJ1-1	-	-	TRBV10-3	TGTGCCATCAATCCGGGACACTCCATGAACACTGAAGCTTTCTTT	CAINPGHSMNTEAFF
TRBJ2-3	many	-	TRBV5-8	TGTGCCAGCAGCCGGAGAGATAGCACAGATACGCAGTATTTT	CASSRRDSTDTQYF
TRBJ2-7	many	TRBD2	TRBV11-2	TGTGCCAGCAGCCCCTCGTTTACTAGCGGGAGCTACGAGCAGTACTTC	CASSPSFTSGSYEQYF
TRBJ2-1	-	TRBD2	TRBV6-1	TGTGCCAGCAGCGCCTCCGGGACTACCAACAATGGGCAGTTCTTC	CASSASGTTNNGQFF
TRBJ2-1	few	-	TRBV20-1	TGCAGTGCTAGAGGGGACGCCGGCTCCTACAATGAGCAGTTCTTC	CSARGDAGSYNEQFF
TRBJ2-1	-	-	TRBV6-1	TGTGCCAGCACTCAAGGTATCGGTCGGGGCCATGAGCAGTTCTTC	CASTQGIGRGHEQFF
TRBJ2-1	-	TRBD2	TRBV20-1	TGCAGTGCTAGAGATAGGGGGATAGCGGGAGGAATGTATGAGCAGTTCTTC	CSARDRGIAGGMYEQFF
TRBJ2-1	few	-	TRBV6-4	TGTGCCAGCAGTGACTCGGCGGGCCCCCGCAATGAGCAGTTCTTC	CASSDSAGPRNEQFF
TRBJ1-1	few	TRBD1	TRBV2	TGTGCCAGAGCGACAGGGGAATCCACTGAAGCTTTCTTT	CARATGESTEAFF
TRBJ2-7	once	-	TRBV20-1	TGCAGTGCCCCCCGCAGTCGGGTGGGCGAGCAGTACTTC	CSAPRSRVGEQYF
TRBJ2-7	few	TRBD2	TRBV15	TGTGCCACCAGCAGACCTCCTCGGGAGGGGAAAGACGAGCAGTACTTC	CATSRPPREGKDEQYF
TRBJ2-2	many	-	TRBV28	TGTGCCAGCAGTTTCGACAGGTTCGGCACCGGGGAGCTGTTTTTT	CASSFDRFGTGELFF
TRBJ1-4	-	-	TRBV12-3/TRBV12-4	TGTGCCAGCAGTATTAGGGGAACTAATGAAAAACTGTTTTTT	CASSIRGTNEKLFF
TRBJ2-2	-	-	TRBV9	TGTGCCAGCAGTGCGAAAGGGACTGGTAACACCGGGGAGCTGTTTTTT	CASSAKGTGNTGELFF
TRBJ2-2	many	-	TRBV5-5	TGTGCCAGCAGCTCCGGACCTCTATACACCGGGGAGCTGTTTTTT	CASSSGPLYTGELFF
TRBJ1-1	many	-	TRBV15	TGTGCCACCAGCGGACACCTAGAAGCTTTCTTT	CATSGHLEAFF
TRBJ2-1	few	-	TRBV7-9	TGTGCCAGCAGCCCTGCTGGTTTGTATGAGCAGTTCTTC	CASSPAGLYEQFF
TRBJ2-7	few	-	TRBV11-2	TGTGCCAGCAGCTTAGATTCCCAAGGGGAGCAGTACTTC	CASSLDSQGEQYF
TRBJ2-7	many	TRBD1	TRBV7-9	TGTGCCAGCAGCTTCAGACAGGGGGTCTTCTACGAGCAGTACTTC	CASSFRQGVFYEQYF
TRBJ2-7	many	TRBD2	TRBV18	TGTGCCAGCTCCCCCCGGGAGGTCAGCTCCTACGAGCAGTACTTC	CASSPREVSSYEQYF
TRBJ1-2	many	-	TRBV6-1	TGTGCCACCCAGACGGGCGTCGCGGGCTACACCTTC	CATQTGVAGYTF
TRBJ2-7	few	-	TRBV20-1	TGCAGTGCTAGGGGGGGTGGGGCACGGCGAAGAGCGCTGGAGACGAGCTCCTACGAGCAGTACTTC	CSARGGGARRRALETSSYEQYF
TRBJ2-3	-	-	TRBV29-1	TGCAGCGTTGAGGTCGACGGAGATACGCAGTATTTT	CSVEVDGDTQYF
TRBJ2-4	few	-	TRBV19	TGTGCCAGTAGTACGGGGAGATCCATGGCCAAAAACATTCAGTACTTC	CASSTGRSMAKNIQYF
TRBJ2-3	many	TRBD2	TRBV3-1	TGTGCCAGCAGTCTAGATAGCGGGAGGGCTGATACGCAGTATTTT	CASSLDSGRADTQYF
TRBJ2-5	few	-	TRBV30	TGTGCCTGGGTCCCTCCCAGCGGAGAGACCCAGTACTTC	CAWVPPSGETQYF
TRBJ2-7	many	TRBD2	TRBV10-1	TGTGCCAGCAGTCGACTAGCTGGAACCTACGAGCAGTACTTC	CASSRLAGTYEQYF
TRBJ2-7	many	-	TRBV27	TGTGCCAGCAGCGTAATGGCGGCAAGCCGCTACGAGCAGTACTTC	CASSVMAASRYEQYF
TRBJ2-2	few	-	TRBV2	TGTGCCAGCAGTGAAGCGCTTTTGGGGACCGGGGAGCTGTTTTTT	CASSEALLGTGELFF
TRBJ2-6	-	TRBD2	TRBV3-1	TGTGCCAGCAGCCAAGGGACTAGCGCATTCTCTGGGGCCAACGTCCTGACTTTC	CASSQGTSAFSGANVLTF
TRBJ2-7	-	TRBD1	TRBV27	TGTGCCAGCAAACGAGGGACCGGGACAGGCGATTACGAGCAGTACTTC	CASKRGTGTGDYEQYF
TRBJ1-1	few	-	TRBV7-9	TGTGCCAGCAGCCTATCGCAGAGCAACACTGAAGCTTTCTTT	CASSLSQSNTEAFF